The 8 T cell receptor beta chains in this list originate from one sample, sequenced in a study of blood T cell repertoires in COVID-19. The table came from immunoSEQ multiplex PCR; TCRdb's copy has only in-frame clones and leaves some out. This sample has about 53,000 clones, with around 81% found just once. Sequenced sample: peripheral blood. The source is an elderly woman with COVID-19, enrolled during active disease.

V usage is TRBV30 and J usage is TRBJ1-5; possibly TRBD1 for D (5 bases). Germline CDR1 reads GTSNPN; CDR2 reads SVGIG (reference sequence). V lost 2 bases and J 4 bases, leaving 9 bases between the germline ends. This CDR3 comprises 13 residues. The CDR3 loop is CAWSQGGNQPQHF. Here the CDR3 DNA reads TGTGCCTGGAGTCAGGGTGGAAATCAGCCCCAGCATTTT.

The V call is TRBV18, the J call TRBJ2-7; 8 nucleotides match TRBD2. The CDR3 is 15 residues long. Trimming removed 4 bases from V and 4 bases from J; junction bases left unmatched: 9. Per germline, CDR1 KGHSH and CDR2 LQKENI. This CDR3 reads CASSLLADSIYEQYF. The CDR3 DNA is TGTGCCAGCTCACTACTAGCGGACTCAATTTACGAGCAGTACTTC.

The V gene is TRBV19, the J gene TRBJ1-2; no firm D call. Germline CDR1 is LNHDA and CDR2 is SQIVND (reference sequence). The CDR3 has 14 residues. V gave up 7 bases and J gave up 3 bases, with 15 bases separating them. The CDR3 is CASTTWRNHYGYTF. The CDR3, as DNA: TGTGCCAGTACGACATGGCGCAACCACTATGGCTACACCTTC.

The CDR3: CASHSPEGGNQPQHF. CDR3 in DNA: TGTGCCAGTCACTCTCCCGAAGGGGGCAATCAGCCCCAGCATTTT. This chain connects TRBV19 to TRBJ1-5, with TRBD1 as a possible D gene (5 bases). Trimming stripped 8 bases from V and 2 bases from J, with 16 bases between. The CDR3 is made up of 15 amino acids. Germline V lookup: CDR1 LNHDA, CDR2 SQIVND (reference sequence).

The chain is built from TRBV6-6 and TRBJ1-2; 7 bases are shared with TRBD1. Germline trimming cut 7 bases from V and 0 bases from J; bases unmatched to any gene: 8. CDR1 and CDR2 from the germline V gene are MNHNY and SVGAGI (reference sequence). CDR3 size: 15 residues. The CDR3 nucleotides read TGTGCCAGCACCCTGGCGACAGGGCCTAACTATGGCTACACCTTC. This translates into CASTLATGPNYGYTF.

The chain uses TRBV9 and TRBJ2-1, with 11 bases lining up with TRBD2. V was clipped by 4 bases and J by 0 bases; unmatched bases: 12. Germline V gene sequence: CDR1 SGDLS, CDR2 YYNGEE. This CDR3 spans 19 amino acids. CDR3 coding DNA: TGTGCCAGCAGCCCAGGGGGTAGCGGGAGGGCAAGCTCCTACAATGAGCAGTTCTTC. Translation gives CASSPGGSGRASSYNEQFF.

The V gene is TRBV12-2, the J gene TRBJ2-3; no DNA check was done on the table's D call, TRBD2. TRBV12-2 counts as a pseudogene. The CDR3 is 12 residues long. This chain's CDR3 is CASRPRGDTQYF. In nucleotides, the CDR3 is TGTGCAAGTCGCCCTCGAGGGGATACGCAGTATTTT.

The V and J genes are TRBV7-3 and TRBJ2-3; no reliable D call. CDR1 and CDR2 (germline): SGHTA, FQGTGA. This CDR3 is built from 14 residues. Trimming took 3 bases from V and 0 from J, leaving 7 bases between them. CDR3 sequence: CASSLSGSTDTQYF. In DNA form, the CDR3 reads TGTGCCAGCAGCTTGTCAGGTAGCACAGATACGCAGTATTTT.